This T cell receptor (beta chain) was sequenced in a study of blood T cell repertoires in COVID-19. Assay used: immunoSEQ multiplex PCR; TCRdb lists only in-frame clones, some missing. The sample has roughly 68,000 clones; roughly 86% are singletons. The sample holds a few counts of this clone. CDR3 length equals 16 residues. From germline, CDR1 is SGHVS and CDR2 FNYEAQ. Between the trimmed V and J ends, which lost 0 bases and 8 bases, there was a span of 17 bases. The origin of this receptor is a man aged 50 to 59 with acute or convalescent COVID-19. This chain joins TRBV7-6 and TRBJ2-1; D possibly corresponds to TRBD1 (5 bases). Sequencing input: peripheral blood. The CDR3 sequence is CASSLAGPRAGDEQFF. As DNA, the CDR3 is TGTGCCAGCAGCTTAGCAGGTCCCAGGGCAGGCGATGAGCAGTTCTTC. Drawing the rest from reference TRBV7-6 and TRBJ2-1, the complete variable domain is GAGVSQSPRYKVTKRGQDVALRCDPISGHVSLYWYRQALGQGPEFLTYFNYEAQQDKSGLPNDRFSAERPEGSISTLTIQRTEQRDSAMYRCASSLAGPRAGDEQFFGPGTRLTVL.